What follows are 25 T cell receptor beta chains derived from one specimen sequenced in a study of T cell changes during pregnancy in multiple sclerosis. Here immunoSEQ multiplex PCR was the method, and the copy in TCRdb shows in-frame clones only, minus some. Among more than 85,000 clones, 94% were seen once, and the ten largest hold approximately 1%. Specimen: peripheral blood, collected before pregnancy. Receptor source: a female donor with multiple sclerosis, enrolled in a pregnancy study.

The genes are TRBV25-1 and TRBJ2-7, with a tentative D call TRBD1 (6 bases). In germline, CDR1 is MGHDK, CDR2 SYGVNS. V shed 6 bases and J shed 5 bases, with 14 bases lying between them. The CDR3 is 13 amino acids. CDR3 DNA: TGTGCCAGCAGCAGGGGAATCACCGACGAGCAGTACTTC. This gives the protein CASSRGITDEQYF.

The V call is TRBV13, the J call TRBJ2-4; D remains unclear. The germline gives CDR1 PRHDT, CDR2 FYEKMQ (reference sequence). This CDR3 is built from 13 residues. V was cut by 6 bases and J by 14 bases, with 20 bases left in between. The CDR3 here is CASSSGPSKSEYF. In nucleotides, the CDR3 is TGTGCCAGCAGTTCTGGGCCCAGTAAGTCCGAGTACTTC.

In this sample, this clone turned up once. The chain carries TRBV18 and TRBJ2-5; 11 bases are a match to TRBD2. Germline assignment: CDR1 KGHSH and CDR2 LQKENI. The CDR3 has 17 residues. The V gene end was trimmed by 3 bases and the J gene end by 5 bases; junction bases not matched to a gene: 11. CDR3 nucleotides: TGTGCCAGCTCACCCCCTACGCCACTAGCGGGAGCTGAGACCCAGTACTTC. Translation gives CASSPPTPLAGAETQYF. Together with reference TRBV18 and TRBJ2-5, the CDR3 gives the full variable domain: NAGVMQNPRHLVRRRGQEARLRCSPMKGHSHVYWYRQLPEEGLKFMVYLQKENIIDESGMPKERFSAEFPKEGPSILRIQQVVRGDSAAYFCASSPPTPLAGAETQYFGPGTRLLVL.

This chain connects TRBV6-5 to TRBJ1-2; D unclear. Trimming removed 2 bases at V and 0 bases at J, with 10 bases between. The CDR3 runs to 15 residues. The germline CDR1 and CDR2 sequences are MNHEY and SVGAGI. CDR3 bases: TGTGCCAGCAGTTACCCCACAGTGGCTAACTATGGCTACACCTTC. Amino acids: CASSYPTVANYGYTF.

This chain connects TRBV4-2 to TRBJ2-6, with D unresolved. Trimming took off 0 bases at V and 0 bases at J, with 3 bases between the two ends. The CDR3 is made up of 15 amino acids. Germline V gives CDR1 LGHNA, CDR2 YNFKEQ. CDR3: CASSQDNSGANVLTF. The CDR3 coding sequence is TGTGCCAGCAGCCAAGACAACTCTGGGGCCAACGTCCTGACTTTC.

The chain recombines TRBV23-1 with TRBJ1-2; 12 nucleotides align to TRBD1. TRBV23-1 has ORF status, its function being uncertain. This CDR3 region has 15 residues. V gave up 10 bases and J gave up 6 bases; unmatched junction bases: 12. The CDR3 protein is CAISRPGQGADGYTF. The CDR3 bases are TGCGCCATCTCAAGGCCGGGACAGGGGGCGGATGGCTACACCTTC.

The chain employs TRBV5-1 and TRBJ1-5; D not resolved. The germline gives CDR1 SGHRS, CDR2 YFSETQ. V was shortened by 2 bases and J by 0 bases, with 9 bases between the two germline ends. There are 15 residues in the CDR3. The CDR3 DNA reads as TGCGCCAGCAGCTTAGCGGGTTATAGCAATCAGCCCCAGCATTTT. Translation: CASSLAGYSNQPQHF.

The chain combines TRBV6-5 with TRBJ2-2; D is undetermined. CDR1 and CDR2 (germline): MNHEY, SVGAGI. CDR3 length equals 14 residues. The V gene lost 5 bases and the J gene lost 0 bases, with 7 bases spanning the gap. The CDR3 DNA reads TGTGCCAGCAGTAAGCCCCCGAACACCGGGGAGCTGTTTTTT. Its protein product is CASSKPPNTGELFF.

The CDR3 region has the DNA TGCGCCAGCAGCTTGGAGGGCGGGAGCCCCGTGCATGAGCAGTTCTTC. The encoded protein is CASSLEGGSPVHEQFF. V is TRBV5-1 and J is TRBJ2-1; 7 bases fit TRBD2. The CDR3 is made up of 16 amino acids. V was pared by 0 bases and J by 8 bases, with 11 bases of the junction left unmatched. CDR1 and CDR2 (germline): SGHRS, YFSETQ.

This chain connects TRBV6-1 to TRBJ2-3; 8 positions match TRBD2. The V and J ends lost 10 bases and 0 bases, in that order; junction bases with no gene match: 9. This CDR3 has 15 amino acids. Looked up from germline, CDR1 is MNHNS and CDR2 is SASEGT. In DNA form, the CDR3 reads TGTGCCATCCCCTGGACTAGCTCTAGCACAGATACGCAGTATTTT. Protein: CAIPWTSSSTDTQYF.

The V call is TRBV9, the J call TRBJ2-7, with unresolved D. V lost 0 bases and J lost 1, with 8 bases in between. CDR1 is SGDLS and CDR2 is YYNGEE in the germline V gene. This CDR3 is built from 14 residues. This CDR3 is CASSVGLGSYEQYF. The CDR3 DNA is TGTGCCAGCAGCGTAGGACTGGGTTCCTACGAGCAGTACTTC.

The genes are TRBV12-2 and TRBJ2-1; TRBD2 is the table's D call, not checked against the DNA. TRBV12-2 has pseudogene status. The CDR3 is 18 residues long. The CDR3 DNA follows: TGTGCAAGTCGCTTATTTGTCGAGCGGGAGGGCTTGGAGAATGAGCAGTTCTTC. This encodes CASRLFVEREGLENEQFF.

V gene TRBV29-1 combines with J gene TRBJ1-2; no firm D call. The CDR3 length is 12 residues. The germline V and J ends were trimmed by 4 bases and 4 bases, with 10 bases remaining between them. Germline V lookup: CDR1 SQVTM, CDR2 ANQGSEA. The CDR3 DNA is TGCAGCGTTGGATCGGGGATCTATGGCTACACCTTC. It specifies CSVGSGIYGYTF.

The gene calls are TRBV7-8 and TRBJ2-7; TRBD2 might be the D (5 bases). Germline V gives CDR1 SGHVS, CDR2 FQNEAQ. The CDR3 runs to 17 residues. Trimming removed 0 bases at V and 2 bases at J, with 17 bases between. This chain's CDR3 is CASSLALRAENTYEQYF. CDR3 coding DNA: TGTGCCAGCAGCTTAGCGCTACGAGCGGAAAATACCTACGAGCAGTACTTC.

This rearrangement joins TRBV5-1 to TRBJ2-7; 14 nucleotides align to TRBD2. This CDR3 comprises 14 residues. Losses at the gene ends were 4 bases for V and 6 bases for J; bases not matched to a gene: 3. The germline V gene encodes CDR1 SGHRS and CDR2 YFSETQ. The CDR3 bases are TGCGCCAGCAGCACAGGACTAGCGGGGGGCGAGCAGTACTTC. It codes for CASSTGLAGGEQYF.

The chain employs TRBV10-1 and TRBJ1-2, with TRBD1 as a possible D gene (6 bases). The CDR3 spans 15 residues. V lost 9 bases and J lost 1, with 18 bases in between. Germline V gives CDR1 WNHNN, CDR2 SYGVQD (reference sequence). The CDR3 is CARRDKGRDNYGYTF. The CDR3 DNA sequence: TGCGCCAGACGGGACAAAGGACGGGATAACTATGGCTACACCTTC.

This clone showed up just a few times. CDR3 amino acids: CASSSIQGSAFF. The CDR3 DNA is TGTGCCAGCAGTTCCATACAGGGATCGGCTTTCTTT. This rearrangement joins TRBV6-5 to TRBJ1-1, with a possible D match to TRBD1 (6 bases). This CDR3 comprises 12 residues. Trimming removed 4 bases from V and 11 bases from J, with 14 bases in between. The germline gives CDR1 MNHEY, CDR2 SVGAGI.

CDR3 DNA: TGTGCCAGCAGCAAAAAGCGGGAGGGTTACCAAGAGACCCAGTACTTC. Its translation: CASSKKREGYQETQYF. The rearrangement joins TRBV14 to TRBJ2-5, with 10 bases identical to TRBD2. V shed 5 bases, J shed 0 bases, and the junction held 6 bases outside the gene matches. Germline assignment: CDR1 SGHDN and CDR2 FVKESK. This CDR3 is 16 amino acids long. The full variable domain, its missing parts supplied by reference TRBV14 and TRBJ2-5, is EAGVTQFPSHSVIEKGQTVTLRCDPISGHDNLYWYRRVMGKEIKFLLHFVKESKQDESGMPNNRFLAERTGGTYSTLKVQPAELEDSGVYFCASSKKREGYQETQYFGPGTRLLVL.

The rearrangement links TRBV5-1 to TRBJ2-7; the match to TRBD1 covers 8 bases. The length of the CDR3 is 15 residues. With V trimmed by 0 bases and J by 4 bases, 6 bases remained unmatched. Looked up from germline, CDR1 is SGHRS and CDR2 is YFSETQ. The CDR3 sequence: CASSLEGTGRYEQYF. For the CDR3, the DNA is TGCGCCAGCAGCTTGGAAGGGACAGGCCGATACGAGCAGTACTTC.

The rearrangement joins TRBV19 to TRBJ1-1; 8 bases are a match to TRBD1. V lost 7 bases to trimming and J lost 5 bases; unmatched junction nucleotides: 9. This CDR3 comprises 14 residues. Germline V lookup: CDR1 LNHDA, CDR2 SQIVND (reference sequence). CDR3 in DNA: TGTGCCAGTATCCGGACAGGGCTAGGGACTGAAGCTTTCTTT. This encodes CASIRTGLGTEAFF.

V usage is TRBV11-2 and J usage is TRBJ2-7; 8 bases align to TRBD2. Germline V gene lookup returns CDR1 SGHAT and CDR2 FQNNGV. The CDR3 extends over 16 amino acids. The junction had 5 bases not matched to a gene; V was cut back by 1 base and J by 0 bases. CDR3 nucleotide sequence: TGTGCCAGCAGCTTAGGGTCTAGCGGGTACTCCTACGAGCAGTACTTC. As protein: CASSLGSSGYSYEQYF.

The chain is built from TRBV11-2 and TRBJ2-7, with 8 nucleotides matching TRBD1. The CDR3 runs to 14 residues. V lost 3 bases to trimming and J lost 2 bases; unmatched junction nucleotides: 3. Germline V gene data show CDR1 as SGHAT and CDR2 as FQNNGV. CDR3 amino acids: CASSFSQGAYEQYF. The CDR3 nucleotides are TGTGCCAGCAGCTTCTCACAGGGGGCCTACGAGCAGTACTTC. Filled out from reference TRBV11-2 and TRBJ2-7, the complete variable domain reads EAGVAQSPRYKIIEKRQSVAFWCNPISGHATLYWYQQILGQGPKLLIQFQNNGVVDDSQLPKDRFSAERLKGVDSTLKIQPAKLEDSAVYLCASSFSQGAYEQYFGPGTRLTVT.

The rearrangement uses TRBV6-1 and TRBJ1-2; 10 bases map to TRBD1. Trimming took 4 bases from V and 5 from J; bases not matched to a gene: 7. Looked up from germline, CDR1 is MNHNS and CDR2 is SASEGT. The CDR3 spans 15 residues. In nucleotides, the CDR3 is TGTGCCAGCAGTGGCGGGACAGGGGTTCGATATGGCTACACCTTC. Protein product: CASSGGTGVRYGYTF.

The chain links TRBV7-9 to TRBJ1-2; 10 positions match TRBD1. V shed 0 bases, J shed 5 bases, and the junction held 3 bases outside the gene matches. CDR1 SEHNR and CDR2 FQNEAQ come from the germline V gene (reference sequence). There are 15 residues in the CDR3. The CDR3 region is CASSLAGTGDYGYTF. The CDR3 nucleotides read TGTGCCAGCAGCTTAGCAGGGACAGGGGATTATGGCTACACCTTC.

This rearrangement joins TRBV9 to TRBJ1-3, with no clear D. V was pared by 1 base and J by 8 bases, with 10 bases between. The CDR3 runs 13 residues. Germline V lookup: CDR1 SGDLS, CDR2 YYNGEE. CDR3 in DNA: TGTGCCAGCAGCGTAACCCCGCGGGACACCATATATTTT. Translation: CASSVTPRDTIYF.